This T cell receptor (beta chain) appears in the sequencing data of a study of T cells in localized non-small cell lung cancer. Regarding the study as a whole: Only one tumor region was sequenced, so heterogeneity remains possible. Tumor showed lower T cell clonality than uninvolved adjacent lung, where it was highest. Adjacent lung was found to contain a median about 50 of the top 100 tumor clones.

V shed 5 bases and J shed 3 bases, with 20 bases lying between them. From germline, CDR1 is SGHTA and CDR2 FQGNSA. The CDR3 loop spans 17 amino acids. Comment on this clone: Its antigen is unidentified.

Here immunoSEQ multiplex PCR was the method, and the copy in TCRdb shows in-frame clones only, minus some. Seen here are about 40,000 clones, approximately 86% observed once, and the top ten hold 3.5%. The sample was peripheral blood, taken before any cancer treatment. The sequence was obtained from a man between 18 and 49 years old with stage I lung adenocarcinoma. The gene calls are TRBV7-2 and TRBJ1-3; no definite D call. The CDR3 is CASSPQDLRAGGNTIYF. CDR3 nucleotides: TGTGCCAGCAGCCCCCAGGATTTAAGGGCAGGTGGAAACACCATATATTTT.